This TCR beta chain originates from a study of early T cells in non-severe SARS-CoV-2 infection. Study information: The study sequenced bulk RNA from unsorted whole blood, with chains unpaired. Points from the study as a whole: VDJdb matching skewed toward anti-spike CD8 responses, missing private and CD4 specificities.

Researchers tagged individual cDNA molecules with unique molecular identifiers. MiXCR, run by TCRdb on the 5' RACE reads, gives a single entry per CDR3 protein. Among about 41,000 distinct CDR3 sequences listed, roughly 10% were seen once. Germline V lookup: CDR1 DFQATT, CDR2 SNEGSKA (reference sequence). The germline V and J ends were trimmed by 6 bases and 0 bases, with 18 bases remaining between them. The CDR3 spans 17 residues. This clonotype was picked up a small number of times. The antigen is unknown. This chain uses TRBV20-1 with TRBJ1-6; D is uncertain. The source material was whole blood. This receptor was taken from an adult who was a healthcare worker with PCR-confirmed SARS-CoV-2 infection or an uninfected control (not recorded which). The CDR3 DNA reads TGCAGTGCGAGCCCGGATCCGACGCTCTCCTATAATTCACCCCTCCACTTT. It translates to CSASPDPTLSYNSPLHF.